Listed below are T cell receptor beta chains from one sample, sequenced in a study of T cells in Graves' hyperthyroidism and ophthalmopathy. One entry per CDR3 protein results from TCRdb running MiXCR on the multiplex PCR reads. The data contain 300,000 to 450,000 distinct CDR3 sequences, 15% to 20% of them singletons. The source material was blood. The receptors here all came from a woman between 40 and 50 years old with Graves' ophthalmopathy. CDR3s include the opening cysteine and the closing phenylalanine or tryptophan. The D gene is left open where the match is weak. Rows give clone size only sometimes, using once, few, many, or a class for an expanded clone.

>few|-|14|TRBV30|TRBJ1-2
CAWTTTVVQYGYTF
TGTGCCTGGACCACGACAGTAGTCCAATATGGCTACACCTTC
>many|-|11|TRBV6-1|TRBJ2-3
CASSESREQYF
TGTGCCAGCAGTGAAAGCAGAGAGCAGTATTTT
>many|-|12|TRBV29-1|TRBJ1-5
CSVGTGNQPQHF
TGCAGCGTTGGGACAGGCAATCAGCCCCAGCATTTT
>many|-|11|TRBV2|TRBJ1-1
CASVEYTEAFF
TGTGCCAGCGTGGAGTACACTGAAGCTTTCTTT
>-|-|14|TRBV28|TRBJ1-5
CASSPPEPNQPQHF
TGTGCCAGCTCTCCACCCGAACCCAATCAGCCCCAGCATTTT
>many|TRBD1|15|TRBV19|TRBJ2-5
CASSKGGGSIETQYF
TGTGCCAGTAGTAAAGGGGGCGGGTCGATAGAGACCCAGTACTTC
>many|-|15|TRBV7-3|TRBJ2-5
CASSRAGSWGETQYF
TGTGCCAGCAGCCGAGCCGGGTCCTGGGGGGAGACCCAGTACTTC
>-|TRBD1|15|TRBV12-3/TRBV12-4|TRBJ2-7
CASSLAGQVEVEQYF
TGTGCCAGCAGTTTAGCCGGACAGGTCGAGGTCGAGCAGTACTTC
>many|-|11|TRBV29-1|TRBJ1-1
CSGEKNTEAFF
TGCAGCGGGGAGAAGAACACTGAAGCTTTCTTT
>many|-|14|TRBV29-1|TRBJ1-2
CSVELGDRIYGYTF
TGCAGCGTTGAATTGGGTGACAGGATCTATGGCTACACCTTC
>many|-|14|TRBV29-1|TRBJ2-5
CSVESIGVQETQYF
TGCAGCGTTGAATCGATAGGGGTCCAAGAGACCCAGTACTTC
>-|TRBD2|19|TRBV3-1|TRBJ2-7
CASSQDRGLAGVGSYEQYF
TGTGCCAGCAGCCAAGATCGGGGACTAGCGGGAGTTGGCTCCTACGAGCAGTACTTC
>many|-|13|TRBV20-1|TRBJ2-4
CSLHTGTKNIQYF
TGCAGTCTCCACACAGGGACCAAAAACATTCAGTACTTC
>-|-|12|TRBV5-1|TRBJ2-7
CASRPGSGEQYF
TGCGCCAGCAGGCCGGGTTCGGGCGAGCAGTACTTC
>-|-|14|TRBV25-1|TRBJ2-5
CASRPQGYSETQYF
TGTGCCAGCAGGCCTCAGGGGTACTCGGAGACCCAGTACTTC
>many|-|14|TRBV19|TRBJ2-2
CASSIPRYTGELFF
TGTGCCAGTAGTATTCCCAGGTACACCGGGGAGCTGTTTTTT
>-|TRBD1|13|TRBV19|TRBJ1-2
CASSETGAYGYIF
TGTGCCAGTAGTGAGACAGGGGCCTATGGCTACATCTTC
>many|-|18|TRBV11-2|TRBJ1-1
CASSVLYRDGGRYTEAFF
TGTGCCAGCAGCGTCCTCTACAGGGACGGTGGGAGGTACACTGAAGCTTTCTTT